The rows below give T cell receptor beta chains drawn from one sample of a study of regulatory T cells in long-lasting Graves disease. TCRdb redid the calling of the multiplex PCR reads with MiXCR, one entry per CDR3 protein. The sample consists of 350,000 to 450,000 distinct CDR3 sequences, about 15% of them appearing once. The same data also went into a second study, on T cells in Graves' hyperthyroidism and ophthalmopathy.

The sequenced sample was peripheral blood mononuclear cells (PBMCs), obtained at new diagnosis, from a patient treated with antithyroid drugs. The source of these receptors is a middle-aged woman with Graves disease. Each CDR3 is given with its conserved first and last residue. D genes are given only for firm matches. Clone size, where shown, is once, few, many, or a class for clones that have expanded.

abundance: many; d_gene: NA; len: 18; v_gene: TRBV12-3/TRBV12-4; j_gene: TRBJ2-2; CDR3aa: CASSFVLGAPGGTGELFF; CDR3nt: TGTGCCAGCAGTTTTGTCCTAGGAGCTCCCGGGGGCACCGGGGAGCTGTTTTTT
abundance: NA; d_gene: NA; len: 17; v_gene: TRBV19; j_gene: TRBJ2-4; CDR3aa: CASSIQALDLAKNIQYF; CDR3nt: TGTGCCAGTAGTATCCAGGCCCTCGACCTAGCCAAAAACATTCAGTACTTC
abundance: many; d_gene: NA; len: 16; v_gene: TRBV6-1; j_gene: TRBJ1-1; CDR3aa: CASSNQIGAMNTEAFF; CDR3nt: TGTGCCAGCAGTAACCAAATTGGTGCTATGAACACTGAAGCTTTCTTT
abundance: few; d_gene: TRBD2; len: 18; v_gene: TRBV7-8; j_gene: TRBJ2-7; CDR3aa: CASSSIGTSGSLMDEQYF; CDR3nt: TGTGCCAGCAGCTCGATAGGGACTAGCGGGAGTTTGATGGACGAGCAGTACTTC
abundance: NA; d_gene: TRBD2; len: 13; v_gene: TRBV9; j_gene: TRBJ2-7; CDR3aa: CASSPRGLNEQYF; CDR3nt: TGTGCCAGCAGCCCGAGGGGACTAAACGAGCAGTACTTC
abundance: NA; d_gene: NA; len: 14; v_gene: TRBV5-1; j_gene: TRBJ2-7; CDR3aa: CASSLGREPYEQYF; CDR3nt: TGCGCCAGCAGCTTAGGCCGGGAGCCCTACGAGCAGTACTTC
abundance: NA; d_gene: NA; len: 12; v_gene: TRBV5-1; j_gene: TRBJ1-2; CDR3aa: CASSSEGYGYTF; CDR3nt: TGCGCCAGCAGCTCGGAAGGTTATGGCTACACCTTC
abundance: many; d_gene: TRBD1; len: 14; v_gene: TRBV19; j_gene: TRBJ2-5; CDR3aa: CASSRDREGATQYF; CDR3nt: TGTGCCAGTAGCCGGGACAGGGAAGGTGCGACCCAGTACTTC
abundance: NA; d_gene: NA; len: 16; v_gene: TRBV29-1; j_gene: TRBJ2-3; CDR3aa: CSVEDSQGRSTDTQYF; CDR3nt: TGCAGCGTTGAAGATTCACAGGGAAGAAGCACAGATACGCAGTATTTT
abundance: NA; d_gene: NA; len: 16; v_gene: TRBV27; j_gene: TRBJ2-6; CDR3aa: CASSARLSSGANVLTF; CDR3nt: TGTGCCAGCAGTGCCCGGTTGAGCTCTGGGGCCAACGTCCTGACTTTC
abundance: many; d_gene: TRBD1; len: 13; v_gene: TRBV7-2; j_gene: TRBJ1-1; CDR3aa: CASSLTRGTEAFF; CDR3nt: TGTGCCAGCAGCTTAACCAGGGGGACTGAAGCTTTCTTT
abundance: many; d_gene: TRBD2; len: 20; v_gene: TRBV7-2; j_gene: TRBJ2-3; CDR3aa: CASSIGRGLAGTSRGDTQYF; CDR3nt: TGTGCCAGCAGTATAGGGAGGGGACTAGCGGGGACCTCAAGGGGAGATACGCAGTATTTT
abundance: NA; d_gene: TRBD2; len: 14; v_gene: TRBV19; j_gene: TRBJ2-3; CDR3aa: CASSLSSGSDTQYF; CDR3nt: TGTGCCAGTAGCTTATCTAGCGGGAGTGATACGCAGTATTTT
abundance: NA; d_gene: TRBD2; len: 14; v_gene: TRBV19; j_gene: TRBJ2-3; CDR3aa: CATSNSGSLDTQYF; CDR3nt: TGTGCCACGAGTAACAGCGGGAGTCTCGATACGCAGTATTTT
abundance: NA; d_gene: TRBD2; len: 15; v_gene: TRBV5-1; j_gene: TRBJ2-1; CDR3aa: CVSSLVGLSVDEQFF; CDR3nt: TGCGTCAGCAGCTTGGTGGGACTAAGCGTTGATGAGCAGTTCTTC
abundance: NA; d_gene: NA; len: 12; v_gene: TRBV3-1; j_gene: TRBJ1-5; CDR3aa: CASSHREQPQHF; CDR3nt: TGTGCCAGCAGTCACAGGGAACAGCCCCAGCATTTT
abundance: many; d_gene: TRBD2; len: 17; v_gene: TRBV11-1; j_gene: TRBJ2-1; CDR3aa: CASSFGLRAGGYNEQFF; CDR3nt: TGTGCCAGCAGCTTCGGTCTTCGAGCGGGGGGGTACAATGAGCAGTTCTTC
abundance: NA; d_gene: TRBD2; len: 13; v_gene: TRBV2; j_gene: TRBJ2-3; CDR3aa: CASRDRTGLAPYF; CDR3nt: TGTGCCAGCAGAGACCGGACGGGACTAGCTCCGTATTTT
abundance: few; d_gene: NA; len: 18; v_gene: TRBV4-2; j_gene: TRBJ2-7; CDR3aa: CASSQEIVHGGSNYEQYF; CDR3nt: TGTGCCAGCAGCCAGGAGATTGTCCACGGCGGTTCAAACTACGAGCAGTACTTC
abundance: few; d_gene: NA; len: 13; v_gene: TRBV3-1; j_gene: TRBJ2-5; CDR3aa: CASSQDTRETQYF; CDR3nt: TGTGCCAGCAGCCAAGATACGAGAGAGACCCAGTACTTC
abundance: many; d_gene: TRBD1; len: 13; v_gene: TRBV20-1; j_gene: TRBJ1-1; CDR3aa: CSALTGFGTEAFF; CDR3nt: TGCAGTGCCCTGACAGGGTTTGGGACTGAAGCTTTCTTT
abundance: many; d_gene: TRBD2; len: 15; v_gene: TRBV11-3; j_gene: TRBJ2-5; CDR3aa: CASSLGLAGVATQYF; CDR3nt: TGTGCCAGCAGCTTAGGCCTAGCGGGAGTCGCGACCCAGTACTTC
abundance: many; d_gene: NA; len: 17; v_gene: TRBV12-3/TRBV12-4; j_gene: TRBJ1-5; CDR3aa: CASSTMSAAYSNQPQHF; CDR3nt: TGTGCCAGCAGTACCATGAGTGCCGCTTATAGCAATCAGCCCCAGCATTTT
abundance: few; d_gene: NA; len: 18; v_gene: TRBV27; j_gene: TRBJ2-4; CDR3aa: CASSSPSRHPLAKNIQYF; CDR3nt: TGTGCCAGCAGTTCCCCCAGCCGACATCCCCTAGCCAAAAACATTCAGTACTTC
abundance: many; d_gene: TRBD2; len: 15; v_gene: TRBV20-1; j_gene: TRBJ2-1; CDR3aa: CSVPLGLALYNEQFF; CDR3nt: TGCAGTGTCCCCCTCGGACTAGCGCTCTACAATGAGCAGTTCTTC
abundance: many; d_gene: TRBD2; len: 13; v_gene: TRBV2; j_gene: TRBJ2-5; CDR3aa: CASSKGLLGTQYF; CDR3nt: TGTGCCAGCAGCAAGGGACTACTCGGGACCCAGTACTTC
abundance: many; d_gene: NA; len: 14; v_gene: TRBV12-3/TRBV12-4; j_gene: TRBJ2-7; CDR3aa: CASKPGTHSYEQYF; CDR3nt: TGTGCCAGCAAGCCCGGGACTCACTCCTACGAGCAGTACTTC
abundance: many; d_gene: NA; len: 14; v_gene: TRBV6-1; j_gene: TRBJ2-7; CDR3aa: CASSEVGGSYEQYF; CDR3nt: TGTGCCAGCAGTGAGGTCGGGGGCTCCTACGAGCAGTACTTC
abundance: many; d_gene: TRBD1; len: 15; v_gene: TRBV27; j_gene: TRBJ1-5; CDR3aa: CASSEQGVLDQPQHF; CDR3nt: TGTGCCAGCAGTGAACAGGGGGTCCTAGATCAGCCCCAGCATTTT
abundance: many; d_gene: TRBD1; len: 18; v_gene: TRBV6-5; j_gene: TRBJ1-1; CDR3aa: CASSYSSDRADLNTEAFF; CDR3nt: TGTGCCAGCAGTTACTCCTCGGACAGGGCCGACTTGAACACTGAAGCTTTCTTT
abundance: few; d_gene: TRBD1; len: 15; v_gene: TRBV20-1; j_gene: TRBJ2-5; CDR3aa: CSATPPPDRGETQYF; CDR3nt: TGCAGTGCTACGCCACCTCCGGACAGGGGAGAGACCCAGTACTTC